The 15 T cell receptor beta chains presented below share a single source sample, sequenced in a study of regulatory T cells in long-lasting Graves disease. Construction of TCR beta libraries relied on iRepertoire HTBI primers and on Arm-PCR targeting CDR3 regions. TCRdb re-analysed the multiplex PCR reads in MiXCR, keeping a single row per CDR3 protein. The sample carries under 500,000 distinct CDR3 sequences, around 21% recorded once. Time point denoted: persistent/refractory GD, antithyroid drugs over 5 years with positive TRAb. Following extraction of RNA from PBMCs, that RNA was used to make the TCR library. The specimen comprised peripheral blood mononuclear cells (PBMCs), sampled when the disease was refractory, from a patient treated with antithyroid drugs. These receptor sequences come from a female donor with Graves disease.

Only a few counts were recorded for this clonotype. The chain combines TRBV29-1 with TRBJ1-1; D is unclear. The CDR3 spans 12 residues. Germline CDR1 SQVTM, CDR2 ANQGSEA. V dropped 3 bases and J dropped 6 bases, with 11 bases sitting between them. This CDR3 reads CSVEVGYSEAFF. CDR3 in DNA: TGCAGCGTTGAGGTGGGGTATTCTGAAGCTTTCTTT.

This clonotype showed up many times. This sequence joins TRBV11-2 and TRBJ2-5; D is uncertain. This CDR3 is 15 amino acids long. Germline-derived CDR1 and CDR2 are SGHAT and FQNNGV. The germline V and J ends were trimmed by 0 bases and 5 bases, with 13 bases remaining between them. The CDR3 coding sequence is TGTGCCAGCAGCTTAGATCGAATAGTATACGAGACCCAGTACTTC. Protein product: CASSLDRIVYETQYF.

The J gene is TRBJ2-2, the V gene TRBV5-6; D perhaps matches TRBD1 (6 bases). The CDR3 extends over 15 amino acids. Trimming removed 5 bases from V and 2 bases from J, with 13 bases in between. Germline-derived CDR1 and CDR2 are SGHDT and YYEEEE. CDR3 in amino acids: CASRQGQTNTGELFF. The CDR3 nucleotides read TGTGCCAGCAGGCAGGGACAAACCAACACCGGGGAGCTGTTTTTT. Filled out from reference TRBV5-6 and TRBJ2-2, the complete variable domain reads DAGVTQSPTHLIKTRGQQVTLRCSPKSGHDTVSWYQQALGQGPQFIFQYYEEEERQRGNFPDRFSGHQFPNYSSELNVNALLLGDSALYLCASRQGQTNTGELFFGEGSRLTVL.

J is TRBJ2-6 and V is TRBV20-1; perhaps D is TRBD1 or TRBD2 (5 bases each). There are 16 residues in the CDR3. The germline CDR1 and CDR2 sequences are DFQATT and SNEGSKA (reference sequence). The CDR3 is CGGAEAFRAGANVLTF. CDR3 nucleotides: TGCGGGGGAGCGGAAGCTTTTAGGGCTGGGGCCAACGTCCTGACTTTC.

This clonotype was picked up many times. This rearrangement joins TRBV6-1 to TRBJ2-5; the D is unclear. CDR3 length: 17 amino acids. The V gene lost 2 bases and the J gene lost 6 bases, with 22 bases spanning the gap. Germline CDR1 is MNHNS and CDR2 is SASEGT. The CDR3 bases are TGTGCCAGCAGTGAACTTTCCGAGAGACTCGCGCTGAAGACCCAGTACTTC. Translation: CASSELSERLALKTQYF.

This rearrangement joins TRBV18 to TRBJ2-4, with TRBD2 matching 13 bases. Germline V gene sequence: CDR1 KGHSH, CDR2 LQKENI. This CDR3 has 17 amino acids. After removal of 2 bases from V and 3 bases from J, the junction contained 4 bases not matched to a gene. CDR3 loop: CASSPGTSGDRKNIQYF. For the CDR3, the DNA is TGTGCCAGCTCACCAGGGACTAGCGGGGACCGCAAAAACATTCAGTACTTC.

This chain joins TRBV6-4 and TRBJ2-7; 9 bases agree with TRBD2. V lost 3 bases and J lost 6; bases outside the gene matches: 3. Germline CDR1 MRHNA, CDR2 SNTAGT. The CDR3 totals 13 residues. Here the CDR3 reads CASSERLAVEQYF. The CDR3 DNA reads TGTGCCAGCAGTGAAAGACTAGCGGTCGAGCAGTACTTC.

The genes are TRBV9 and TRBJ2-3, with D perhaps matching TRBD2 (6 bases). This CDR3 spans 16 amino acids. Germline V gene data show CDR1 as SGDLS and CDR2 as YYNGEE. Between the trimmed V and J ends, which lost 0 bases and 2 bases, there was a span of 13 bases. The CDR3 loop reads CASSVGSGTLTDTQYF. The CDR3 nucleotides read TGTGCCAGCAGCGTAGGCTCCGGGACTCTCACAGATACGCAGTATTTT.

This clonotype was observed at least ten times. The rearrangement uses TRBV3-1 and TRBJ2-7; D ambiguous. The V end was cut by 2 bases, the J end by 7 bases, with 6 bases between. This CDR3 is 11 amino acids long. CDR1 and CDR2 from the germline V gene are LGHDT and YNNKEL (reference sequence). The CDR3 here is CASSQSIEQYF. The CDR3 DNA follows: TGTGCCAGCAGCCAAAGCATAGAGCAGTACTTC.

This clonotype was picked up many times. This chain links TRBV20-1 with TRBJ2-7; 7 positions agree with TRBD2. Per germline, CDR1 DFQATT and CDR2 SNEGSKA (reference sequence). The CDR3 consists of 14 residues. Germline trimming cut 5 bases from V and 3 bases from J; bases unmatched to any gene: 10. Here the CDR3 DNA reads TGCAGTGCTCTAAGCGGGGCTAGTGTCTACGAGCAGTACTTC. Translating gives CSALSGASVYEQYF.

This clonotype was seen only a few times. The rearrangement links TRBV27 to TRBJ2-5; 11 bases agree with TRBD2. The CDR3 has 15 residues. Germline trimming cut 6 bases from V and 5 bases from J; bases unmatched to any gene: 8. Germline lookup yields CDR1 MNHEY and CDR2 SMNVEV (reference sequence). The CDR3 loop is CASRTGLADWETQYF. The DNA for the CDR3 is TGTGCCAGCAGGACGGGACTAGCGGACTGGGAGACCCAGTACTTC.

As to this clonotype: No conserved phenylalanine or tryptophan is present at the end of the CDR3, so a read error is the likely explanation. The chain uses TRBV7-9 and TRBJ2-7; D is unclear. The CDR3 runs to 12 residues. The V gene's germline CDR1 is SEHNR and CDR2 FQNEAQ (reference sequence). Trimming removed 6 bases at V and 1 base at J, with 7 bases between. CDR3 sequence: CASRKESYEQYL. CDR3 coding DNA: TGTGCCAGCAGAAAAGAATCCTACGAGCAGTACCTC.

This clonotype was observed a handful of times. The rearrangement joins TRBV20-1 to TRBJ1-2; D gene uncertain. Germline V lookup: CDR1 DFQATT, CDR2 SNEGSKA (reference sequence). Deletions cut 0 bases from V and 2 bases from J, with 7 bases between. The CDR3 spans 13 residues. CDR3 protein: CSARDYRNYGYTF. CDR3 sequence (DNA): TGCAGTGCTAGAGATTATCGGAACTATGGCTACACCTTC.

This clonotype was found a few times. CDR3 coding DNA: TGTGCCAGCAGCTTTTCCTGGGTCCTCCAAGAGACCCAGTACTTC. It encodes CASSFSWVLQETQYF. V gene TRBV7-8 combines with J gene TRBJ2-5; no clear D. The CDR3 has 15 amino acids. Trimming left V 3 bases short and J 1 base short, with 12 bases between. The germline gives CDR1 SGHVS, CDR2 FQNEAQ. Complete variable domain (other parts from reference TRBV7-8 and TRBJ2-5): GAGVSQSPRYKVAKRGQDVALRCDPISGHVSLFWYQQALGQGPEFLTYFQNEAQLDKSGLPSDRFFAERPEGSVSTLKIQRTQQEDSAVYLCASSFSWVLQETQYFGPGTRLLVL.

The J gene is TRBJ2-2, the V gene TRBV6-5, with 7 bases lining up with TRBD1. The CDR3 totals 15 residues. Germline V gives CDR1 MNHEY, CDR2 SVGAGI. The ends lost 0 bases at V and 6 bases at J; junction bases unmatched: 4. Here the CDR3 DNA reads TGTGCCAGCAGTTACTCGGGCACAGGGGCCGGGGAGCTGTTTTTT. It yields the protein CASSYSGTGAGELFF.